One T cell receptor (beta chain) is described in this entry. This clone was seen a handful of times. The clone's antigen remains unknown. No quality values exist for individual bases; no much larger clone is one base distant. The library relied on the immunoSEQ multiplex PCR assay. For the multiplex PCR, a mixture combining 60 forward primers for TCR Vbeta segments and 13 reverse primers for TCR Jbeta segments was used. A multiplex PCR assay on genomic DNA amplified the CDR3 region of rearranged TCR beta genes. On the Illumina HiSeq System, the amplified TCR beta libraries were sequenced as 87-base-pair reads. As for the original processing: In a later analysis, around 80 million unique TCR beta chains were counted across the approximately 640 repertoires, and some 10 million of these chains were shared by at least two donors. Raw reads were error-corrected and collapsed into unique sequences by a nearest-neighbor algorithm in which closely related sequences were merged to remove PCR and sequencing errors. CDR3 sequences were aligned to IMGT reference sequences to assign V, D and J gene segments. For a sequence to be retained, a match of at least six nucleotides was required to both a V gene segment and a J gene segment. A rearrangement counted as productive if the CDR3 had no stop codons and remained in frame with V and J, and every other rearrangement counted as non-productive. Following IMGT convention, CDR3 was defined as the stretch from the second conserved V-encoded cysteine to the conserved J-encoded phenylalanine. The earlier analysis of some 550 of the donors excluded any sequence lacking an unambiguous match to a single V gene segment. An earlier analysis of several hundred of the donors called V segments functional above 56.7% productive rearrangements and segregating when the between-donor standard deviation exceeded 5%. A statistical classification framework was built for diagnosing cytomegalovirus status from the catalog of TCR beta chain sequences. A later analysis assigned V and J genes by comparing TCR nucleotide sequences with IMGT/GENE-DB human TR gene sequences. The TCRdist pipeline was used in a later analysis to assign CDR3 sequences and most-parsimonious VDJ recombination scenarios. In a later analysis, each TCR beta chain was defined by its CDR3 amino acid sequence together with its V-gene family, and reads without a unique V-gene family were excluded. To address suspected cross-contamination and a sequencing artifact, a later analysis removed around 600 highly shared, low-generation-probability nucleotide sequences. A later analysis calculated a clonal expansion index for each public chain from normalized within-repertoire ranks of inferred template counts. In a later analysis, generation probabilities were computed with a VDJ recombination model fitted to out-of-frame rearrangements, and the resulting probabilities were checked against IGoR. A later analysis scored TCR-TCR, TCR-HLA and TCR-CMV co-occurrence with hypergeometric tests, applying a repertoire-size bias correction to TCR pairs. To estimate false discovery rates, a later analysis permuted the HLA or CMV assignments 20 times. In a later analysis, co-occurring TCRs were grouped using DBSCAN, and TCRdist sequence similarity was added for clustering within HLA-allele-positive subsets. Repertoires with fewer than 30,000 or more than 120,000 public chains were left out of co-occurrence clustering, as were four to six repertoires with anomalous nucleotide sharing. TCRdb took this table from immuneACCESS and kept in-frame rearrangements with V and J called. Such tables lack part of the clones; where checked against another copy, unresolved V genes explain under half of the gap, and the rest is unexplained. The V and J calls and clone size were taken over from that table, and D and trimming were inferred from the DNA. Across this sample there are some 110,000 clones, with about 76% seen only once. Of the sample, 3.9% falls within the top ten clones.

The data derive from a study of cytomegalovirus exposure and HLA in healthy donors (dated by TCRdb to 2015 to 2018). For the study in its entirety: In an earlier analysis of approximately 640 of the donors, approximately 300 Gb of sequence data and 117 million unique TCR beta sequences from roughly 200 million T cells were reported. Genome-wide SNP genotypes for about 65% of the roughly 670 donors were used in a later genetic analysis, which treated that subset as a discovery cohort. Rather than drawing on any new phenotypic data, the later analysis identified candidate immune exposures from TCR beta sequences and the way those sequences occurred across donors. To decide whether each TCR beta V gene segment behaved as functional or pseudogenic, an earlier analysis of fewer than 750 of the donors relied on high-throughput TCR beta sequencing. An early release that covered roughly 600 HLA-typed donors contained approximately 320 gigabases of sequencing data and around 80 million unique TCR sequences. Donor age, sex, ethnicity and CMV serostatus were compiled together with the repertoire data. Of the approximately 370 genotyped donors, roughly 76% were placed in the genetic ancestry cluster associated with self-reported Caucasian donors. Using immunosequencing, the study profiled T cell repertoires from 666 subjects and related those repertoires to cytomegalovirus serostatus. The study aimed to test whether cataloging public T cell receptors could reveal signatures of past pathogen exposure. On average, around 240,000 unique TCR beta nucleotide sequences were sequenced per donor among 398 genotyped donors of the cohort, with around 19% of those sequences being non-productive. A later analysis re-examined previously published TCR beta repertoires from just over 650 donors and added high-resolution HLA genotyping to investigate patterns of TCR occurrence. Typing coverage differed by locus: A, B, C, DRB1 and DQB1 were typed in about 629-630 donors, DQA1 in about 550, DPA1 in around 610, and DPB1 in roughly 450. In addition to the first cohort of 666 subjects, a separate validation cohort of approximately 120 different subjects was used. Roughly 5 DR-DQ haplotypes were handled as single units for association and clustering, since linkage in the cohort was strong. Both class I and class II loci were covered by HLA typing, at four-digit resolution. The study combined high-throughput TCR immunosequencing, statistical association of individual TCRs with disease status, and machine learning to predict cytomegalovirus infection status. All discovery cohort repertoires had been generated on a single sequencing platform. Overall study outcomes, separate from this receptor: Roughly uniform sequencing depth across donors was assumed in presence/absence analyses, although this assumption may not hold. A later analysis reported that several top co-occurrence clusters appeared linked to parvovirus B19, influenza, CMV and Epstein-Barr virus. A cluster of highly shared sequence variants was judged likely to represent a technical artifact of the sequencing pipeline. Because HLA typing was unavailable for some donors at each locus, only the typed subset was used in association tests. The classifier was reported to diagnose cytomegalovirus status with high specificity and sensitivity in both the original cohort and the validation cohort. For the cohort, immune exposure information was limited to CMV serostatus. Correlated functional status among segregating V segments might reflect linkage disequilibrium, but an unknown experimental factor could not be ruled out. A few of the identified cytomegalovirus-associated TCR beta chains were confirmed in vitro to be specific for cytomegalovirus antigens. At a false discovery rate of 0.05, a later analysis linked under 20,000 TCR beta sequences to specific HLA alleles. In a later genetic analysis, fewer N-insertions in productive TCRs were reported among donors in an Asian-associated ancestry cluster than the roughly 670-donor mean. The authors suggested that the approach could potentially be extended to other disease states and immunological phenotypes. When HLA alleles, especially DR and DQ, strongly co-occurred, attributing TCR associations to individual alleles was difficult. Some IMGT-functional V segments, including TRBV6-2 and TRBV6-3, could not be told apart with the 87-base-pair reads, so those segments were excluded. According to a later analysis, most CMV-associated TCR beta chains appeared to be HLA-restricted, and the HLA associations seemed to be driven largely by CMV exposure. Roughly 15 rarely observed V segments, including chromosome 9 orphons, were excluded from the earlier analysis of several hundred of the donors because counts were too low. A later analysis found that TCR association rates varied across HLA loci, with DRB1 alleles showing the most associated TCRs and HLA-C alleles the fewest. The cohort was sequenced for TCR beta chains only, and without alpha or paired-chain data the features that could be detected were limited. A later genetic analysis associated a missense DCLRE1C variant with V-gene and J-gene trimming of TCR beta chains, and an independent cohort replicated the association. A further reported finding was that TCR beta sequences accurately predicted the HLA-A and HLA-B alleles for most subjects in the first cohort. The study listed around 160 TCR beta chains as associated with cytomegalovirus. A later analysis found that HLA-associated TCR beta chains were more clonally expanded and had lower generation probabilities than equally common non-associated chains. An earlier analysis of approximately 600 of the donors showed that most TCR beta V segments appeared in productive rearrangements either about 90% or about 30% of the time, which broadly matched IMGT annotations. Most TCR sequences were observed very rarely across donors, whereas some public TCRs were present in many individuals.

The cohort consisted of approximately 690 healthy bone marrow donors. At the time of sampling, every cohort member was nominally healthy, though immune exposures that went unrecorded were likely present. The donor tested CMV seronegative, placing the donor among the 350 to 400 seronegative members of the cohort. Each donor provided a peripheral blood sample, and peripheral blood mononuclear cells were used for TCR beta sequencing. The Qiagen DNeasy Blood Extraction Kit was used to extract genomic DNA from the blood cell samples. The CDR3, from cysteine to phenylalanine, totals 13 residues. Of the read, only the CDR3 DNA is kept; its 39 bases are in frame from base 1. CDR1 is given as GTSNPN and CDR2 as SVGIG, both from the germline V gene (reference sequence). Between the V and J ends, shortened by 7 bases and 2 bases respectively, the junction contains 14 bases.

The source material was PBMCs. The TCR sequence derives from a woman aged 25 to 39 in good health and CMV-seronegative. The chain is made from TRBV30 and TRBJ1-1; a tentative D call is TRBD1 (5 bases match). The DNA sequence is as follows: TGTGCCTACCCAGGGTCCAAAAACACTGAAGCTTTCTTT. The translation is CAYPGSKNTEAFF.